This TCR beta chain was recorded in a study of blood T cell repertoires in COVID-19. This clone was observed a few times. The CDR3 runs 13 residues. V was shortened by 2 bases and J by 4 bases, with 6 bases between the two germline ends. Germline V gene data show CDR1 as MNHNS and CDR2 as SASEGT. Original processing notes: Amplification of reference gene primers provided the estimated nucleated cell counts. TCRdb keeps only in-frame clones here, not all; method: immunoSEQ multiplex PCR. Clone size and the V and J calls come from that table; the DNA yielded D and trimming. The sample shows approximately 200,000 clones, 84% of them seen only once.

Sequenced: PBMCs or T cells enriched from blood (not recorded which). The chain joins TRBV6-1 to TRBJ1-5; D gene unclear. This receptor was identified in a man aged 40-49 years who had recovered from COVID-19. The CDR3 coding sequence is TGTGCCAGCAGTGAATATCAGAATCAGCCCCAGCATTTT. This codes for CASSEYQNQPQHF.